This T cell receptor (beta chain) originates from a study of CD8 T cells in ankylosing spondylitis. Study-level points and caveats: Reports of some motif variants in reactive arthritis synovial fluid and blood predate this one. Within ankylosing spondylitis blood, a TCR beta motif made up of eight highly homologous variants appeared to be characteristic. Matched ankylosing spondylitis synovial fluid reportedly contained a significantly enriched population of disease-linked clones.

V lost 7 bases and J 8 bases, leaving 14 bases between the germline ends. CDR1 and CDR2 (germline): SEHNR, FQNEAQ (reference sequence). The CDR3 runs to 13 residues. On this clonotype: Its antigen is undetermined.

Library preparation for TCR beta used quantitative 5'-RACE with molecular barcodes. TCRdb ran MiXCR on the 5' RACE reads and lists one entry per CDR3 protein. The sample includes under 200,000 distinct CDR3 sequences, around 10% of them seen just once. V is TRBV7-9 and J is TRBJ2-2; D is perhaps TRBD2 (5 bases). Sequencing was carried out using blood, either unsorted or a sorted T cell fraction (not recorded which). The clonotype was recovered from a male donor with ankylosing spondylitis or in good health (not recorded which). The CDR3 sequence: CASTGGLGGELFF. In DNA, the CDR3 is TGTGCCAGCACCGGTGGACTTGGAGGGGAGCTGTTTTTT.